This TCR beta chain was recovered during a study of cytomegalovirus exposure and HLA in healthy donors. Whole-study results and caveats: Most of the TCR beta V segments (in an earlier analysis) were productive either about 87% or about 30% of the time. According to a later analysis, donors in an Asian-associated ancestry cluster reportedly had fewer N-insertions than the 666-donor mean. Investigators reported approximately 170 TCR beta chains as tied to cytomegalovirus.

Primers for the PCR totalled 60 Vbeta and 13 Jbeta. Method: immunoSEQ multiplex PCR; TCRdb's copy keeps in-frame clones and lacks some. The profile covers about 130,000 clones, with over 70% appearing a single time and 0.95% to 1.5% taken by the ten largest. Trimming removed 5 bases from V and 14 bases from J, with 17 bases in between. This CDR3 comprises 11 residues. Germline V gene lookup returns CDR1 GTSNPN and CDR2 SVGIG (reference sequence). There were likely unrecorded immune exposures, though donors were nominally healthy when sampled. Note on this clone: As yet, its antigen is unknown.

The specimen was PBMCs. The genes are TRBV30 and TRBJ2-3; maybe TRBD1 (6 bases). This TCR derives from a female donor in good health and CMV-seronegative. CDR3 in DNA: TGTGCCTGGCAACAGGGCGGGTGGGGGTATTTT. It encodes CAWQQGGWGYF. Full variable domain (rest looked up from reference TRBV30 and TRBJ2-3): SQTIHQWPATLVQPVGSPLSLECTVEGTSNPNLYWYRQAAGRGLQLLFYSVGIGQISSEVPQNLSASRPQDRQFILSSKKLLLSDSGFYLCAWQQGGWGYFGPGTRLTVL.